These 5 T cell receptor beta chains originate from one sample sequenced in a study of long-term antiretroviral therapy in people with HIV. The run of the v3.0 immunoSEQ assay was at survey level. Using immunoSEQ multiplex PCR, the repertoire was profiled, and TCRdb retains in-frame clones only, with some absent. The table includes roughly 17,000 clones, 79% detected once. The specimen comprised unsorted PBMCs, sampled at the start of antiretroviral therapy. These receptors were collected from a man younger than 45 with HIV.

This sequence joins TRBV5-8 and TRBJ1-1; D ambiguous. Germline V CDR1 and CDR2: SGHTS, YDEGEE. The CDR3 sequence is 15 residues long. V was clipped by 0 bases and J by 2 bases, with 11 bases between them. CDR3: CASSLAGMGNTEAFF. The CDR3 DNA sequence: TGTGCCAGCAGCTTGGCCGGTATGGGCAACACTGAAGCTTTCTTT.

The V gene is TRBV19, the J gene TRBJ1-2; D unclear. Germline CDR1 reads LNHDA; CDR2 reads SQIVND (reference sequence). The V gene lost 7 bases and the J gene lost 3 bases, with 18 bases spanning the gap. The CDR3 has 15 residues. The CDR3 here is CASNDYHTKDYGYTF. CDR3 nucleotide sequence: TGTGCCAGTAACGACTACCACACCAAGGACTATGGCTACACCTTC.

This clone turned up a few times. This chain uses TRBV29-1 with TRBJ1-1, with D maybe TRBD1 (5 bases). This CDR3 comprises 13 residues. Per the germline V gene, CDR1 is SQVTM and CDR2 is ANQGSEA. Trimming cost V 7 bases and J 5 bases, with 17 bases left between them. The CDR3 reads CSGRQGGVTEAFF. CDR3 coding DNA: TGCAGCGGCAGGCAGGGTGGGGTAACTGAAGCTTTCTTT. Filled out from reference TRBV29-1 and TRBJ1-1, the complete variable domain reads SAVISQKPSRDICQRGTSLTIQCQVDSQVTMMFWYRQQPGQSLTLIATANQGSEATYESGFVIDKFPISRPNLTFSTLTVSNMSPEDSSIYLCSGRQGGVTEAFFGQGTRLTVV.

CDR3 protein: CASSDSRTGVYEQYF. The CDR3 DNA is TGTGCCAGCAGTGATTCACGGACAGGGGTCTACGAGCAGTACTTC. V and J are TRBV2 and TRBJ2-7; 9 bases agree with TRBD1. This CDR3 has 15 residues. CDR1 is SNHLY and CDR2 is FYNNEI in the germline V gene. With 3 bases clipped from V and 3 bases from J, the junction kept 6 bases outside the gene matches.

The chain joins TRBV28 to TRBJ2-3; D is uncertain. Trimming took off 5 bases at V and 0 bases at J, with 12 bases between the two ends. Germline loops: CDR1 MDHEN, CDR2 SYDVKM. This CDR3 spans 15 amino acids. CDR3 sequence: CASSLLVTSTDTQYF. The CDR3 bases are TGTGCCAGCAGTCTTCTAGTAACTAGCACAGATACGCAGTATTTT.